This TCR beta chain was recorded in a study of cytomegalovirus exposure and HLA in healthy donors. Note on this clone: The antigen is not known.

Germline V gene lookup returns CDR1 MGHRA and CDR2 YSYEKL. The CDR3 contains 18 residues. The V segment lost 1 base and the J segment 6 bases; nucleotides outside the gene matches: 12. Notes on the study in general: Being productive about 90% or about 30% of the time was typical of most TCR beta V segments in an earlier analysis.

Though nominally healthy at sampling, donors likely had unrecorded immune exposures. PCR was performed using 60 Vbeta and 13 Jbeta primers. The method was immunoSEQ multiplex PCR; TCRdb's version includes in-frame clones alone and lacks a portion of them. The sample records roughly 120,000 clones, under 85% being singletons. The chain carries TRBV4-1 and TRBJ1-6; 7 nucleotides match TRBD1. Input material: PBMCs. The clonotype originates from a woman aged 45-65 years in good health and CMV-seropositive. The CDR3 here is CASSQGDSGTAINSPLHF. CDR3 bases: TGCGCCAGCAGCCAAGGGGACAGTGGGACCGCCATTAATTCACCCCTCCACTTT.